These T cell receptor beta chains were read from a single sample in a study of blood T cell repertoires in COVID-19. Method: immunoSEQ multiplex PCR; TCRdb's copy keeps in-frame clones and lacks some. The data contain more than 95,000 clones, 82% of them singletons. The sample was peripheral blood. These receptors originate from a man aged 55 to 70 with acute or convalescent COVID-19. Both conserved end residues are trimmed from each CDR3. The order of the fields is V gene, J gene, CDR3 length, CDR3 protein.

TRBV28	TRBJ1-2	11	ASRKGQEYGYT
TRBV5-1	TRBJ1-6	13	ASSLGQGSNSPLH
TRBV18	TRBJ2-1	13	ASSPRTSGINEQF
TRBV11-2	TRBJ2-7	14	ASSLDPSGRPYEQY
TRBV30	TRBJ1-5	11	AWSIQGPQPQH
TRBV30	TRBJ1-2	8	AWSREGYT
TRBV7-9	TRBJ1-1	12	ASSPTEPYTEAF
TRBV6-5	TRBJ2-1	11	ASNPGGVPGQF
TRBV5-4	TRBJ1-6	12	ASSLGQGFSPLH
TRBV19	TRBJ1-1	12	ASSPGQGATEAF
TRBV6-4	TRBJ2-1	13	ASSQPGQGSNEQF
TRBV10-3	TRBJ2-3	12	ATESGGNTDTQY
TRBV19	TRBJ2-2	13	ASSTQTRLAGELF
TRBV3-1/TRBV3-2	TRBJ1-2	12	ASSQGQGSYGYT
TRBV5-1	TRBJ2-5	10	ASSSPKETQY
TRBV6-5	TRBJ1-3	11	ASSRTLGNTIY
TRBV27	TRBJ2-7	12	ASSLWTGPYEQY
TRBV18	TRBJ2-7	13	ASSPAGGRVGEQY
TRBV23-1	TRBJ1-5	19	ASSQSRVTGQDDNSNQPQH
TRBV5-6	TRBJ2-5	11	ASSWDRKETQY
TRBV9	TRBJ2-7	11	ASSTRTGYEQY
TRBV9	TRBJ1-5	13	ASSVSGQGNQPQH
TRBV7-2	TRBJ2-1	15	ASSLFSPLAGYNEQF
TRBV11-1	TRBJ2-7	14	ASSPGQGLPDYEQY
TRBV28	TRBJ1-2	11	ASRQGLTYGYT
TRBV28	TRBJ2-2	13	ASTLAPQGPGELF
TRBV11-3	TRBJ2-7	12	ASSLDGGSYEQY
TRBV29-1	TRBJ1-5	12	SVSEDRTNQPQH
TRBV4-2	TRBJ2-7	13	ASSQGATETYEQY
TRBV27	TRBJ2-3	12	ASTLYRGGDTQY
TRBV28	TRBJ2-2	16	ASSFFPTGLRNTGELF
TRBV29-1	TRBJ2-1	10	STQTGYNEQF
TRBV12-3/TRBV12-4	TRBJ1-1	11	ASSFNEDTEAF
TRBV7-9	TRBJ1-1	12	ASSLEGVNTEAF
TRBV3-1/TRBV3-2	TRBJ2-5	13	ASSLWTSGGETQY
TRBV5-1	TRBJ1-4	12	ASSFSGIDEKLF
TRBV20-1	TRBJ2-5	12	SASLLADQETQY
TRBV24-1	TRBJ1-2	12	ATSKNRENYGYT
TRBV18	TRBJ2-2	13	ASSIAGASTGELF
TRBV10-1	TRBJ1-5	11	ASSAQGGQPQH
TRBV6-5	TRBJ1-1	12	ASSYSPGTAEAF
TRBV7-3	TRBJ1-2	11	ASSLDYNYGYT
TRBV5-1	TRBJ2-5	16	ASSLHVVAGGRGETQY
TRBV2	TRBJ2-5	12	AIKPGLAGETQY
TRBV5-4	TRBJ2-7	14	ASSLGLAGGGYEQY
TRBV6-6	TRBJ1-2	11	ASSLDRGYGYT
TRBV19	TRBJ2-3	14	ASSPQFAGGRDTQY
TRBV6-5	TRBJ2-3	13	ASSLAGGVTDTQY
TRBV6-5	TRBJ2-3	13	ASSYVRTSTDTQY
TRBV6-6	TRBJ1-2	12	ASSYPGQGNGYT
TRBV7-6	TRBJ2-7	12	ASSRQGGIYEQY
TRBV6-1	TRBJ1-2	11	ASSEAWPDGYT
TRBV19	TRBJ2-3	11	ASSIGQTDTQY
TRBV19	TRBJ2-7	11	ASSIYQGYEQY
TRBV5-1	TRBJ1-1	16	ASSLESPTAGGNTEAF
TRBV5-5	TRBJ1-1	12	ASSWGLSNTEAF
TRBV7-2	TRBJ2-1	12	ASSFSSSYNEQF
TRBV19	TRBJ2-6	13	ASRGGAGGANVLT